Listed below are T cell receptor beta chains from one sample, sequenced in a study of naive and memory T cell subsets. TCRdb re-called the UMI-ligation and nested PCR reads with MiXCR, one entry per CDR3 protein. Of 11,000 to 15,000 distinct CDR3 sequences in the sample, roughly 5% were seen once. Here the sequenced sample was skin, taken from a tuberculin skin test site. The origin of the receptors is an adult in good health. The CDR3 runs from the conserved cysteine through the conserved F or W. D genes are given only for firm matches. Clone size is not always given. Where it is, it says once, few, many or a class for expanded clones.

clone_size: many; v_call: TRBV2; d_call: TRBD1; j_call: TRBJ2-7; cdr3_nt: TGTGCCAGCGATTACAGACAGGGGTCCGAGCAGTACTTC; cdr3_aa: CASDYRQGSEQYF
clone_size: many; v_call: TRBV28; d_call: TRBD1; j_call: TRBJ1-1; cdr3_nt: TGTGCCAGCAGTTCGTCGGGACAGGGGATCACTGAAGCTTTCTTT; cdr3_aa: CASSSSGQGITEAFF
clone_size: many; v_call: TRBV7-3; d_call: TRBD2; j_call: TRBJ2-3; cdr3_nt: TGTGCCAGCAGCGCACCCGGGGGGGCCGGCACAGATACGCAGTATTTT; cdr3_aa: CASSAPGGAGTDTQYF
clone_size: many; v_call: TRBV7-3; d_call: TRBD2; j_call: TRBJ2-3; cdr3_nt: TGTGCCAGCAGCCAGCCGGGACTAGCGGGGGCTCGAGATACGCAGTATTTT; cdr3_aa: CASSQPGLAGARDTQYF
clone_size: many; v_call: TRBV7-2; d_call: -; j_call: TRBJ1-1; cdr3_nt: TGTGCCAGCAGCTTAATTAGAGACACTGAAGCTTTCTTT; cdr3_aa: CASSLIRDTEAFF
clone_size: medium-sized; v_call: TRBV29-1; d_call: TRBD1; j_call: TRBJ2-4; cdr3_nt: TGCAGCGTTTCTGGGACAGACGACACCAAAAACATTCAGTACTTC; cdr3_aa: CSVSGTDDTKNIQYF
clone_size: many; v_call: TRBV5-1; d_call: -; j_call: TRBJ2-6; cdr3_nt: TGCGCCAGCAGCTTGGCCCAGACGGGGGGGGCCAACGTCCTGACTTTC; cdr3_aa: CASSLAQTGGANVLTF
clone_size: many; v_call: TRBV4-1; d_call: -; j_call: TRBJ1-1; cdr3_nt: TGCGCCAGCAGCCAAGAAGTCAGGGATGGGACTGAAGCTTTCTTT; cdr3_aa: CASSQEVRDGTEAFF
clone_size: many; v_call: TRBV7-6; d_call: TRBD1; j_call: TRBJ1-3; cdr3_nt: TGTGCCAGCAGCGCCCACAGGGGATCTGGAAACACCATATATTTT; cdr3_aa: CASSAHRGSGNTIYF
clone_size: many; v_call: TRBV4-1; d_call: -; j_call: TRBJ2-7; cdr3_nt: TGCGCCAGCAGCCAAGATGATGTTGGCAGGATCGCCCCTGGGAGCTACGAGCAGTACTTC; cdr3_aa: CASSQDDVGRIAPGSYEQYF
clone_size: many; v_call: TRBV28; d_call: TRBD1; j_call: TRBJ1-2; cdr3_nt: TGTGCCAGCAGTATTGCATCAGGACAGGCCGGCTACACCTTC; cdr3_aa: CASSIASGQAGYTF
clone_size: many; v_call: TRBV12-3/TRBV12-4; d_call: -; j_call: TRBJ2-5; cdr3_nt: TGTGCCAGCAGTTTCAGGGGAGAGACCCAGTACTTC; cdr3_aa: CASSFRGETQYF
clone_size: -; v_call: TRBV9; d_call: -; j_call: TRBJ2-1; cdr3_nt: TGTGCCAGCTCACGGAGCTACAATGAGCAGTTCTTC; cdr3_aa: CASSRSYNEQFF
clone_size: medium-sized; v_call: TRBV9; d_call: -; j_call: TRBJ2-1; cdr3_nt: TGTGCCAGTGGGACTTACAATGAGCAGTTCTTC; cdr3_aa: CASGTYNEQFF
clone_size: few; v_call: TRBV29-1; d_call: -; j_call: TRBJ1-2; cdr3_nt: TGCAGCGTTGAGGTTGGGTTCCGGACCTTC; cdr3_aa: CSVEVGFRTF
clone_size: medium-sized; v_call: TRBV18; d_call: -; j_call: TRBJ2-3; cdr3_nt: TGTGCCAGCTCACAGGGCTACGGGGATACGCAGTATTTT; cdr3_aa: CASSQGYGDTQYF
clone_size: -; v_call: TRBV7-6; d_call: -; j_call: TRBJ2-1; cdr3_nt: TGTGCCAGCAGCTTACAGTCTAGCCCCGCCCATGAGCAGTTCTTC; cdr3_aa: CASSLQSSPAHEQFF
clone_size: many; v_call: TRBV28; d_call: TRBD2; j_call: TRBJ2-3; cdr3_nt: TGTGCCACCCAAAAAGCGGGGAAAAGCACAGATACGCAGTATTTT; cdr3_aa: CATQKAGKSTDTQYF
clone_size: many; v_call: TRBV18; d_call: -; j_call: TRBJ2-5; cdr3_nt: TGTGCCAGCTCACCAAACAGCCCTGGGCAAGAGACCCAGTACTTC; cdr3_aa: CASSPNSPGQETQYF
clone_size: many; v_call: TRBV6-5; d_call: -; j_call: TRBJ2-7; cdr3_nt: TGTGCCAGCAGTTACTTAGGGGGGCAGGAGCAGTACTTC; cdr3_aa: CASSYLGGQEQYF
clone_size: -; v_call: TRBV14; d_call: -; j_call: TRBJ2-4; cdr3_nt: TGTGCCAGCAGCCAAGGGGATTGGCCTGAAAACATTCAGTACTTC; cdr3_aa: CASSQGDWPENIQYF
clone_size: few; v_call: TRBV7-3; d_call: -; j_call: TRBJ1-1; cdr3_nt: TGTGCCAGCAGTTCGGGACAACCTGGGACTGAAGCTTTCTTT; cdr3_aa: CASSSGQPGTEAFF
clone_size: many; v_call: TRBV5-1; d_call: TRBD1; j_call: TRBJ1-1; cdr3_nt: TGCGCCAGCAGCCAATCGGGACAGATGAACACTGAAGCTTTCTTT; cdr3_aa: CASSQSGQMNTEAFF
clone_size: few; v_call: TRBV13; d_call: TRBD2; j_call: TRBJ2-7; cdr3_nt: TGTGCCAGCAGCTTATCCGGGGAGGGAAGCTCCTACGAGCAGTACTTC; cdr3_aa: CASSLSGEGSSYEQYF
clone_size: medium-sized; v_call: TRBV2; d_call: -; j_call: TRBJ1-5; cdr3_nt: TGTGCCAGCAGTACCACCGGGGTTAAGGGTCAGCCCCAGCATTTT; cdr3_aa: CASSTTGVKGQPQHF
clone_size: medium-sized; v_call: TRBV20-1; d_call: TRBD1; j_call: TRBJ1-1; cdr3_nt: TGCAGTGCTCCCTACTTGCAGGGGGGTCTTGAAGCTTTCTTT; cdr3_aa: CSAPYLQGGLEAFF
clone_size: medium-sized; v_call: TRBV7-2; d_call: -; j_call: TRBJ1-1; cdr3_nt: TGTGCCAGCACCCGCCAGATGAACACTGAAGCTTTCTTT; cdr3_aa: CASTRQMNTEAFF
clone_size: many; v_call: TRBV29-1; d_call: -; j_call: TRBJ1-5; cdr3_nt: TGCAGCGTTGCGAACTTCGGGCCGAATCAGCCCCAGCATTTT; cdr3_aa: CSVANFGPNQPQHF
clone_size: many; v_call: TRBV5-1; d_call: TRBD2; j_call: TRBJ2-1; cdr3_nt: TGCGCCAGCAGCTGGACGACTAGCGGACCATACAATGAGCAGTTCTTC; cdr3_aa: CASSWTTSGPYNEQFF
clone_size: few; v_call: TRBV5-6; d_call: -; j_call: TRBJ2-1; cdr3_nt: TGTGCCAGCAGCTTTCTCGGATGGATGTACAATGAGCAGTTCTTC; cdr3_aa: CASSFLGWMYNEQFF
clone_size: many; v_call: TRBV7-2; d_call: -; j_call: TRBJ2-1; cdr3_nt: TGTGCCAGCAAAAGCGGGACAGCGTACAATGAGCAGTTCTTC; cdr3_aa: CASKSGTAYNEQFF
clone_size: -; v_call: TRBV18; d_call: -; j_call: TRBJ1-1; cdr3_nt: TGTGCCAGCTCAGGCGACAGAAACACTGAAGCTTTCTTT; cdr3_aa: CASSGDRNTEAFF
clone_size: many; v_call: TRBV7-7; d_call: -; j_call: TRBJ1-5; cdr3_nt: TGTGCTAGCAGCTTGGATAGCAATCAGCCCCAGCATTTT; cdr3_aa: CASSLDSNQPQHF
clone_size: many; v_call: TRBV20-1; d_call: TRBD2; j_call: TRBJ2-1; cdr3_nt: TGCAGTGCTAGAGATCCTTTAGCGGGGGGAGGGGATGAGCAGTTCTTC; cdr3_aa: CSARDPLAGGGDEQFF
clone_size: many; v_call: TRBV14; d_call: -; j_call: TRBJ2-7; cdr3_nt: TGTGCCAGCAGCCAAGGAGATAGCGGCATCTACGAGCAGTACTTC; cdr3_aa: CASSQGDSGIYEQYF
clone_size: -; v_call: TRBV9; d_call: -; j_call: TRBJ2-2; cdr3_nt: TGTGCCAGCAGCGTACAAGGGGTCGGGGAGCTGTTTTTT; cdr3_aa: CASSVQGVGELFF